This T cell receptor beta chain was captured by sequencing in a study of blood T cell repertoires in COVID-19 (TCRdb year 2020). The study in broad terms: Samples from collaborators originated in the United States, Italy and Spain and spanned both the acute and convalescent phases of COVID-19. The prospective study material was composed of cDNA or gDNA derived from T cells, B-cell-depleted T cells, or PBMCs. The dataset comprised deeply sampled blood TCRbeta repertoires from subjects exposed to, actively infected with, or recovered from COVID-19. The repertoires were released in a freely available public database meant as a resource for research on the immune response to SARS-CoV-2. Samples came from the ongoing ImmuneRACE study (first 160 participants) plus 1,254 subjects from 6 global collaborators. Nearly every sample came with metadata listing a de-identified subject ID, COVID-19 status, age in years and sex. Where available, HLA class I and class II types were obtained from metadata supplied by the sample provider rather than from assay-based typing. Study-level results and caveats: The amount of clinical and demographic metadata varied by source and participant and was provided uncurated.

As encoded in the germline V gene, CDR1 is SGHRS while CDR2 is YFSETQ. Trimming removed 0 bases from V and 0 bases from J; the gene matches leave 8 bases unexplained. The CDR3 covers 18 residues, taking in both the cysteine and the phenylalanine. CDR3 DNA only is kept here, 54 bases in frame from base 1. One collaborating source in Seattle enrolled patients during active infection and followed them longitudinally through the course of disease. Collaborating institutions collected whole blood in K2EDTA tubes following their own protocols. For TCRbeta analysis, collaborators shipped samples in one of three forms: frozen whole blood, isolated PBMCs, or DNA extracted from either of those sample types. This clone was recorded only once. Its binding antigen is unknown. Qualities for individual bases were not recorded, and no much larger clone is one base off. The immunoSEQ Assay, a bias-controlled multiplex PCR, was used to amplify TCRbeta CDR3 regions from genomic DNA. The original methods were these. Within the assay, amplification of reference gene primers was used to estimate how many nucleated cells each sample contained. Sequence reads were collapsed and filtered to measure the absolute abundance of every unique TCRbeta CDR3 rearrangement. For each sample, productive Simpson clonality was calculated by taking the square root of Simpson's diversity index across productive rearrangements. As stored in TCRdb, this immuneACCESS dataset retains in-frame rearrangements with V and J assigned. A fraction of the clones does not appear; measured against another copy, unresolved V genes explain less than half of the discrepancy, and the remainder lacks a known reason. That table gives V, J and clone size, and the DNA gave D and trimming. For this sample the table gives tens of thousands of clones, of which around 84% were detected only once. Together, the top ten hold over 1.5% of the sample.

This sequence uses TRBV5-1 and TRBJ1-4; 7 of the junction bases match TRBD1. This clonotype originated in a man aged 60 to 75 with COVID-19, enrolled during active disease. The sample taken for sequencing was peripheral blood. The CDR3 region reads CASSLEWGQRSTNEKLFF. The DNA sequence is as follows: TGCGCCAGCAGCTTGGAGTGGGGACAGCGCTCAACTAATGAAAAACTGTTTTTT.